These 16 T cell receptor beta chains were all obtained from the same sample, sequenced in a study of T cells in Graves' hyperthyroidism and ophthalmopathy. Amplification targeted TCR beta CDR3 regions from RNA transcripts. Initially, a first-round RT-PCR of the TCR CDR3 employed the HTBI primer set. MiXCR, run by TCRdb on the multiplex PCR reads, gives a single entry per CDR3 protein. Of hundreds of thousands of distinct CDR3 sequences in the sample, around 38% were seen once. Sample: blood. These receptors were obtained from a man younger than 35 with Graves' hyperthyroidism.

This clonotype turned up a few times. The chain couples TRBV6-6 to TRBJ2-2; tentatively, D is TRBD1 (5 bases). Trimming removed 7 bases from V and 5 bases from J, with 8 bases in between. CDR3 size: 12 residues. CDR1 and CDR2 from the germline V gene are MNHNY and SVGAGI (reference sequence). This CDR3 is CASIQGTGELFF. As DNA, the CDR3 is TGTGCCAGCATCCAGGGAACCGGGGAGCTGTTTTTT.

CDR3: CASSMRDENTGELFF. The CDR3 region has the DNA TGTGCCAGTAGTATGAGGGATGAGAACACCGGGGAGCTGTTTTTT. The chain links TRBV19 to TRBJ2-2; weak D call: TRBD2 (5 bases). Between the trimmed V and J ends, which lost 3 bases and 1 base, there was a span of 9 bases. Per germline, CDR1 LNHDA and CDR2 SQIVND (reference sequence). This CDR3 comprises 15 residues.

The J gene is TRBJ1-5, the V gene TRBV18; TRBD1 aligns across 8 bases. The V and J ends lost 1 base and 5 bases, in that order; junction bases with no gene match: 4. Germline CDR1 is KGHSH and CDR2 is LQKENI. The CDR3 is 15 residues long. The CDR3 loop is CASSPQTGVDQPQHF. The CDR3 region has the DNA TGTGCCAGCTCACCACAGACAGGGGTTGATCAGCCCCAGCATTTT. The entire variable domain, with the rest obtained from reference TRBV18 and TRBJ1-5, is as follows: NAGVMQNPRHLVRRRGQEARLRCSPMKGHSHVYWYRQLPEEGLKFMVYLQKENIIDESGMPKERFSAEFPKEGPSILRIQQVVRGDSAAYFCASSPQTGVDQPQHFGDGTRLSIL.

This clonotype was counted ten times or more. The chain is built from TRBV19 and TRBJ1-2; 10 nucleotides align to TRBD1. CDR1 and CDR2 (germline): LNHDA, SQIVND (reference sequence). This CDR3 is built from 16 residues. V shed 6 bases, J shed 4 bases, and the junction held 11 bases outside the gene matches. CDR3 amino acids: CASSTGTGVGGYGYTF. In nucleotides, the CDR3 is TGTGCCAGTAGCACCGGGACAGGGGTAGGCGGCTATGGCTACACCTTC.

This rearrangement joins TRBV6-2 or TRBV6-3 to TRBJ2-5; 9 bases align to TRBD2. The V gene end was trimmed by 4 bases and the J gene end by 0 bases; junction bases not matched to a gene: 6. There are 16 residues in the CDR3. Germline CDR1 is MNHEY and CDR2 is SVGEGT. DNA of the CDR3: TGTGCCAGCAGTTGGGGGACTAGCCTGTACCAAGAGACCCAGTACTTC. Translating it yields CASSWGTSLYQETQYF.

This clonotype was picked up one time. The genes are TRBV6-1 and TRBJ1-4, with D possibly matching TRBD1 (6 bases). V shed 9 bases and J shed 8 bases, with 22 bases lying between them. Germline V gene data show CDR1 as MNHNS and CDR2 as SASEGT. The CDR3 is 15 amino acids. CDR3 bases: TGTGCCAGTAGTCCCCGGGGGGCAGCGTTCGAAAAACTGTTTTTT. Translated, it gives CASSPRGAAFEKLFF.

The chain has TRBV7-2 and TRBJ2-7; D remains unclear. The CDR3 has 14 residues. The germline V gene has CDR1 SGHTA and CDR2 FQGNSA. Trimming left V 8 bases short and J 0 bases short, with 14 bases between. CDR3 in amino acids: CASARPGASYEQYF. CDR3 DNA: TGTGCCAGCGCTCGACCCGGAGCCTCCTACGAGCAGTACTTC.

This clonotype was seen only a few times. The chain recombines TRBV7-9 with TRBJ1-2; the D is unclear. V dropped 3 bases and J dropped 6 bases, with 17 bases sitting between them. CDR1 and CDR2 from the germline V gene are SEHNR and FQNEAQ (reference sequence). The CDR3 covers 15 residues. Here the CDR3 reads CASSLTDHRGNGYTF. CDR3 nucleotide sequence: TGTGCCAGCAGCTTGACCGATCATAGAGGAAATGGCTACACCTTC.

This clonotype has a single count. The chain combines TRBV5-1 with TRBJ2-2; D is undetermined. CDR1 SGHRS and CDR2 YFSETQ come from the germline V gene. Trimming took off 0 bases at V and 6 bases at J, with 9 bases between the two ends. The CDR3 extends over 14 amino acids. As DNA, the CDR3 is TGCGCCAGCAGCTTGGTACGGTTACCCGGGGAGCTGTTTTTT. It is translated as CASSLVRLPGELFF.

V is TRBV29-1 and J is TRBJ1-2; D possibly corresponds to TRBD1 (5 bases). The CDR3 is 11 amino acids. Per germline, CDR1 SQVTM and CDR2 ANQGSEA. Trimming pared 8 bases from V and 8 bases from J, leaving 15 bases between. CDR3 region: CSLDQGFGYTF. The CDR3 coding sequence is TGCAGCTTGGATCAGGGATTCGGCTACACCTTC. Together with reference TRBV29-1 and TRBJ1-2, the CDR3 gives the full variable domain: SAVISQKPSRDICQRGTSLTIQCQVDSQVTMMFWYRQQPGQSLTLIATANQGSEATYESGFVIDKFPISRPNLTFSTLTVSNMSPEDSSIYLCSLDQGFGYTFGSGTRLTVV.

This clonotype was detected ten times or more. The chain uses TRBV2 and TRBJ2-7; D is undetermined. The CDR3 has 11 residues. V lost 6 bases, J lost 2 bases, and 5 bases lay in between. Germline V CDR1 and CDR2: SNHLY, FYNNEI. The CDR3 DNA sequence: TGTGCCAGCAGGTACCCCTACGAGCAGTACTTC. Amino acids: CASRYPYEQYF.

This clonotype has more than one count but fewer than ten. Mismatch with germline at one junction end may stem from a read error. This chain uses TRBV7-7 with TRBJ2-2; D is ambiguous. Germline CDR1 SSHAT, CDR2 FNYEAQ (reference sequence). This CDR3 contains 13 residues. The CDR3 reads CASSLDLTGELFF. The DNA of the CDR3 is TGTGCTAGCAGCTTAGATCTCACCGGGGAGCTGTTTTTT.

Regarding this clonotype: Possible read error: a much larger clone is one base away. This chain uses TRBV2 with TRBJ1-1; the match to TRBD1 covers 9 bases. Germline V gene data show CDR1 as SNHLY and CDR2 as FYNNEI. The CDR3 is made up of 14 amino acids. CDR3 nucleotides: TGTACCAGCAGTGAAAGGGGACAGGGTTCTCGTGCTTTCTTT. Amino acids: CTSSERGQGSRAFF.

This clonotype was seen repeatedly, ten times or more. This chain uses TRBV9 with TRBJ2-7; 7 bases are a match to TRBD2. The V segment lost 2 bases and the J segment 5 bases; nucleotides outside the gene matches: 4. This CDR3 contains 13 residues. Germline values: CDR1 SGDLS, CDR2 YYNGEE. The DNA for the CDR3 is TGTGCCAGCAGCGTGGGCGGGAGCGACGAGCAGTACTTC. This codes for CASSVGGSDEQYF.

This clonotype was found once. The V call is TRBV29-1, the J call TRBJ2-2; D unresolved. The germline CDR1 and CDR2 sequences are SQVTM and ANQGSEA. Trimming left V 8 bases short and J 6 bases short, with 10 bases between. This CDR3 has 11 amino acids. This chain's CDR3 is CSLVSSGELFF. The CDR3 DNA follows: TGCAGCTTGGTTTCGTCCGGGGAGCTGTTTTTT.

The chain links TRBV6-5 to TRBJ1-4, with 7 bases fitting TRBD1. The CDR3 length is 15 residues. The junction had 5 bases not matched to a gene; V was cut back by 0 bases and J by 7 bases. From germline, CDR1 is MNHEY and CDR2 SVGAGI. CDR3 in amino acids: CASSYSTGFFEKLFF. CDR3 sequence (DNA): TGTGCCAGCAGTTACTCGACAGGGTTTTTTGAAAAACTGTTTTTT.